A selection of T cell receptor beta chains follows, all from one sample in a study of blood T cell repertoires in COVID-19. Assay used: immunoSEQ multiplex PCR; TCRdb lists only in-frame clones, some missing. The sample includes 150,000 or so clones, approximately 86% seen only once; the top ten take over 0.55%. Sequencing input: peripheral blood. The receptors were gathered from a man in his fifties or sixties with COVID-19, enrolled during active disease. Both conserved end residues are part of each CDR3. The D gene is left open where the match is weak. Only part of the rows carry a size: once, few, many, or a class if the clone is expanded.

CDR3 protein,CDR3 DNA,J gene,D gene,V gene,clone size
CASSFDRVTGNTIYF,TGTGCCAGCAGTTTCGACAGGGTAACTGGAAACACCATATATTTT,TRBJ1-3,TRBD1,TRBV28,-
CASSSGTGPLNTEAFF,TGTGCCAGCAGTTCCGGGACAGGGCCTCTGAACACTGAAGCTTTCTTT,TRBJ1-1,TRBD1,TRBV6-5,-
CASSLTGLEGYTF,TGTGCCAGCAGTTTGACAGGGTTGGAGGGCTACACCTTC,TRBJ1-2,TRBD1,TRBV27,-
CASALRGNTEAFF,TGTGCCAGCGCCCTCAGGGGTAACACTGAAGCTTTCTTT,TRBJ1-1,-,TRBV19,once
CASSFFDQPQHF,TGTGCCAGCAGCTTTTTCGATCAGCCCCAGCATTTT,TRBJ1-5,-,TRBV7-2,-
CASSRVGTGNSNQPQHF,TGTGCCAGCTCACGAGTTGGGACAGGGAATAGCAATCAGCCCCAGCATTTT,TRBJ1-5,TRBD1,TRBV18,-
CASSQGASGGYTGELFF,TGCGCCAGCAGCCAAGGGGCTAGCGGGGGATACACCGGGGAGCTGTTTTTT,TRBJ2-2,TRBD2,TRBV4-1,few
CASSRSAGTAVNSPLHF,TGTGCCAGCAGCCGATCCGCCGGGACTGCCGTAAATTCACCCCTCCACTTT,TRBJ1-6,-,TRBV28,-
CASSQGQSYGYTF,TGTGCCAGCAGCCAGGGACAGTCGTATGGCTACACCTTC,TRBJ1-2,TRBD1,TRBV3-1/TRBV3-2,-
CASRLGHRPDYEQYF,TGTGCCAGTAGACTCGGACACCGCCCCGACTACGAGCAGTACTTC,TRBJ2-7,-,TRBV19,-
CASSSGTGLGQPQHF,TGTGCCAGCAGCTCCGGGACAGGGCTAGGTCAGCCCCAGCATTTT,TRBJ1-5,TRBD1,TRBV7-8,-
CASSLGQNQPQHF,TGTGCCAGCAGCTTAGGACAGAATCAGCCCCAGCATTTT,TRBJ1-5,-,TRBV12-3/TRBV12-4,-
CASSQGGGAGTNEKLFF,TGCGCCAGCAGCCAAGGTGGAGGGGCTGGGACTAATGAAAAACTGTTTTTT,TRBJ1-4,-,TRBV4-1,once
CASSLARGAEQYF,TGTGCCAGCAGTCTCGCCCGGGGGGCCGAGCAGTACTTC,TRBJ2-7,-,TRBV12-3/TRBV12-4,-
CASSPGTGGSDTQYF,TGTGCCAGCAGCCCTGGGACAGGGGGGTCAGATACGCAGTATTTT,TRBJ2-3,TRBD1,TRBV7-6,-
CASRVPGQGFYEQYF,TGTGCCAGCAGGGTCCCGGGACAGGGCTTCTACGAGCAGTACTTC,TRBJ2-7,TRBD1,TRBV28,-
CASSMLQGSGDSPLHF,TGTGCCAGTAGTATGCTACAGGGGAGTGGGGATTCACCCCTCCACTTT,TRBJ1-6,TRBD1,TRBV19,few
CASSSDSYSNQPQHF,TGTGCCAGCAGCTCGGACAGTTATAGCAATCAGCCCCAGCATTTT,TRBJ1-5,-,TRBV7-3,-
CASSKARATQYF,TGTGCCAGCAGCAAAGCTAGAGCTACGCAGTATTTT,TRBJ2-3,-,TRBV7-9,-
CASTRADTQYF,TGTGCCAGCACCAGGGCAGATACGCAGTATTTT,TRBJ2-3,-,TRBV12-3/TRBV12-4,-
CASSVTGTEAFF,TGTGCCAGTAGTGTCACAGGGACTGAAGCTTTCTTT,TRBJ1-1,-,TRBV19,-
CASSWTSGNWAEQFF,TGTGCCAGCAGCTGGACTAGCGGGAACTGGGCTGAGCAGTTCTTC,TRBJ2-1,TRBD2,TRBV11-3,-
CASSLRGPLGYEQYF,TGTGCCAGCAGTTTACGAGGTCCGCTTGGGTACGAGCAGTACTTC,TRBJ2-7,-,TRBV28,-
CATSMGANTEAFF,TGTGCCACCAGCATGGGGGCTAACACTGAAGCTTTCTTT,TRBJ1-1,-,TRBV24-1,-
CASSVMDRGLAFF,TGTGCCAGCAGCGTCATGGACAGGGGGCTAGCTTTCTTT,TRBJ1-1,TRBD1,TRBV11-2,few
CASSRDSSGGGNIQYF,TGTGCCAGCAGCCGCGACTCTAGCGGGGGGGGAAACATTCAGTACTTC,TRBJ2-4,TRBD2,TRBV7-2,-
CASRRSRAANEKLFF,TGTGCCAGTAGAAGAAGCAGGGCTGCTAATGAAAAACTGTTTTTT,TRBJ1-4,-,TRBV19,-
CASSQAGLNQPQHF,TGTGCCAGCAGCCAAGCAGGGCTTAATCAGCCCCAGCATTTT,TRBJ1-5,-,TRBV3-1/TRBV3-2,-
CASSLVVQPYEQYF,TGTGCCAGCAGCTTGGTGGTACAGCCCTACGAGCAGTACTTC,TRBJ2-7,-,TRBV5-8,-
CASSTFTNTQYF,TGTGCCAGCAGTACGTTTACTAATACGCAGTATTTT,TRBJ2-3,-,TRBV14,-
CASSYWAGIGGYTF,TGTGCCAGCAGTTACTGGGCAGGGATTGGAGGCTACACCTTC,TRBJ1-2,-,TRBV6-2/TRBV6-3,-
CASTPLGTGISYEQYF,TGTGCCAGCACCCCACTGGGGACAGGAATTTCCTACGAGCAGTACTTC,TRBJ2-7,TRBD1,TRBV6-2/TRBV6-3,-
CASSYWGGHTEAFF,TGTGCCAGCAGTTACTGGGGGGGACACACTGAAGCTTTCTTT,TRBJ1-1,-,TRBV6-5,-
CASSTYVRDSLSYEQYF,TGTGCCAGTAGTACCTACGTCCGGGACAGCCTCTCCTACGAGCAGTACTTC,TRBJ2-7,TRBD1,TRBV19,-